This T cell receptor beta chain was profiled in a study of blood T cell repertoires in COVID-19. About the study: PBMCs, B-cell-depleted T cells, or T cells were the source of the cDNA or gDNA that made up the material.

Assay: immunoSEQ multiplex PCR; the TCRdb copy retains only in-frame clones and omits some. The sample contains some 150,000 clones, just under 90% of which appear only once. The source of this sequence is a woman between 45 and 65 years old with active or convalescent COVID-19. The specimen was peripheral blood.

Here the CDR3 reads CASSGQGGYGYTF. The CDR3 region has the DNA TGTGCCAGCAGTGGACAGGGAGGATATGGCTACACCTTC. V gene TRBV9 combines with J gene TRBJ1-2; 8 positions agree with TRBD1. CDR1 and CDR2 from the germline V gene are SGDLS and YYNGEE. V was clipped by 5 bases and J by 5 bases; unmatched bases: 5. CDR3 length: 13 residues.